This T cell receptor (beta chain) emerged from a study of shared clonotypes between healthy human individuals. The CDR3 is 17 amino acids. V dropped 2 bases and J dropped 8; count of bases not matched to a gene: 16. The germline gives CDR1 MDHEN, CDR2 SYDVKM. Genomic DNA per cell subset filled all wells of several immunoSEQ plates. Some 28,000 T cell genomes (around 190 ng DNA) went into each sorted-subset replicate. Sequencing was performed with immunoSEQ multiplex PCR; in TCRdb, only in-frame clones are kept and a portion is missing. The table has roughly 2.2 million clones, about 90% seen once. Findings of the study overall: Generation probabilities of non-shared clonotypes were lower (relative to those shared by all four donors).

Comment on this clone: The antigen is unknown.

The chain recombines TRBV28 with TRBJ1-2; the match to TRBD1 covers 8 bases. Sequenced input: naive CD4+ T cells from PBMCs. Noted subset: CD45RA+ positively selected. This receptor was taken from a man aged 18 to 29 in good health. Some clones in this sample may be carry-over from other donors' samples. The CDR3 reads CASSLGGAGGPLLGYTF. The CDR3 DNA sequence: TGTGCCAGCAGTTTAGGAGGGGCAGGGGGCCCCCTCTTGGGCTACACCTTC.